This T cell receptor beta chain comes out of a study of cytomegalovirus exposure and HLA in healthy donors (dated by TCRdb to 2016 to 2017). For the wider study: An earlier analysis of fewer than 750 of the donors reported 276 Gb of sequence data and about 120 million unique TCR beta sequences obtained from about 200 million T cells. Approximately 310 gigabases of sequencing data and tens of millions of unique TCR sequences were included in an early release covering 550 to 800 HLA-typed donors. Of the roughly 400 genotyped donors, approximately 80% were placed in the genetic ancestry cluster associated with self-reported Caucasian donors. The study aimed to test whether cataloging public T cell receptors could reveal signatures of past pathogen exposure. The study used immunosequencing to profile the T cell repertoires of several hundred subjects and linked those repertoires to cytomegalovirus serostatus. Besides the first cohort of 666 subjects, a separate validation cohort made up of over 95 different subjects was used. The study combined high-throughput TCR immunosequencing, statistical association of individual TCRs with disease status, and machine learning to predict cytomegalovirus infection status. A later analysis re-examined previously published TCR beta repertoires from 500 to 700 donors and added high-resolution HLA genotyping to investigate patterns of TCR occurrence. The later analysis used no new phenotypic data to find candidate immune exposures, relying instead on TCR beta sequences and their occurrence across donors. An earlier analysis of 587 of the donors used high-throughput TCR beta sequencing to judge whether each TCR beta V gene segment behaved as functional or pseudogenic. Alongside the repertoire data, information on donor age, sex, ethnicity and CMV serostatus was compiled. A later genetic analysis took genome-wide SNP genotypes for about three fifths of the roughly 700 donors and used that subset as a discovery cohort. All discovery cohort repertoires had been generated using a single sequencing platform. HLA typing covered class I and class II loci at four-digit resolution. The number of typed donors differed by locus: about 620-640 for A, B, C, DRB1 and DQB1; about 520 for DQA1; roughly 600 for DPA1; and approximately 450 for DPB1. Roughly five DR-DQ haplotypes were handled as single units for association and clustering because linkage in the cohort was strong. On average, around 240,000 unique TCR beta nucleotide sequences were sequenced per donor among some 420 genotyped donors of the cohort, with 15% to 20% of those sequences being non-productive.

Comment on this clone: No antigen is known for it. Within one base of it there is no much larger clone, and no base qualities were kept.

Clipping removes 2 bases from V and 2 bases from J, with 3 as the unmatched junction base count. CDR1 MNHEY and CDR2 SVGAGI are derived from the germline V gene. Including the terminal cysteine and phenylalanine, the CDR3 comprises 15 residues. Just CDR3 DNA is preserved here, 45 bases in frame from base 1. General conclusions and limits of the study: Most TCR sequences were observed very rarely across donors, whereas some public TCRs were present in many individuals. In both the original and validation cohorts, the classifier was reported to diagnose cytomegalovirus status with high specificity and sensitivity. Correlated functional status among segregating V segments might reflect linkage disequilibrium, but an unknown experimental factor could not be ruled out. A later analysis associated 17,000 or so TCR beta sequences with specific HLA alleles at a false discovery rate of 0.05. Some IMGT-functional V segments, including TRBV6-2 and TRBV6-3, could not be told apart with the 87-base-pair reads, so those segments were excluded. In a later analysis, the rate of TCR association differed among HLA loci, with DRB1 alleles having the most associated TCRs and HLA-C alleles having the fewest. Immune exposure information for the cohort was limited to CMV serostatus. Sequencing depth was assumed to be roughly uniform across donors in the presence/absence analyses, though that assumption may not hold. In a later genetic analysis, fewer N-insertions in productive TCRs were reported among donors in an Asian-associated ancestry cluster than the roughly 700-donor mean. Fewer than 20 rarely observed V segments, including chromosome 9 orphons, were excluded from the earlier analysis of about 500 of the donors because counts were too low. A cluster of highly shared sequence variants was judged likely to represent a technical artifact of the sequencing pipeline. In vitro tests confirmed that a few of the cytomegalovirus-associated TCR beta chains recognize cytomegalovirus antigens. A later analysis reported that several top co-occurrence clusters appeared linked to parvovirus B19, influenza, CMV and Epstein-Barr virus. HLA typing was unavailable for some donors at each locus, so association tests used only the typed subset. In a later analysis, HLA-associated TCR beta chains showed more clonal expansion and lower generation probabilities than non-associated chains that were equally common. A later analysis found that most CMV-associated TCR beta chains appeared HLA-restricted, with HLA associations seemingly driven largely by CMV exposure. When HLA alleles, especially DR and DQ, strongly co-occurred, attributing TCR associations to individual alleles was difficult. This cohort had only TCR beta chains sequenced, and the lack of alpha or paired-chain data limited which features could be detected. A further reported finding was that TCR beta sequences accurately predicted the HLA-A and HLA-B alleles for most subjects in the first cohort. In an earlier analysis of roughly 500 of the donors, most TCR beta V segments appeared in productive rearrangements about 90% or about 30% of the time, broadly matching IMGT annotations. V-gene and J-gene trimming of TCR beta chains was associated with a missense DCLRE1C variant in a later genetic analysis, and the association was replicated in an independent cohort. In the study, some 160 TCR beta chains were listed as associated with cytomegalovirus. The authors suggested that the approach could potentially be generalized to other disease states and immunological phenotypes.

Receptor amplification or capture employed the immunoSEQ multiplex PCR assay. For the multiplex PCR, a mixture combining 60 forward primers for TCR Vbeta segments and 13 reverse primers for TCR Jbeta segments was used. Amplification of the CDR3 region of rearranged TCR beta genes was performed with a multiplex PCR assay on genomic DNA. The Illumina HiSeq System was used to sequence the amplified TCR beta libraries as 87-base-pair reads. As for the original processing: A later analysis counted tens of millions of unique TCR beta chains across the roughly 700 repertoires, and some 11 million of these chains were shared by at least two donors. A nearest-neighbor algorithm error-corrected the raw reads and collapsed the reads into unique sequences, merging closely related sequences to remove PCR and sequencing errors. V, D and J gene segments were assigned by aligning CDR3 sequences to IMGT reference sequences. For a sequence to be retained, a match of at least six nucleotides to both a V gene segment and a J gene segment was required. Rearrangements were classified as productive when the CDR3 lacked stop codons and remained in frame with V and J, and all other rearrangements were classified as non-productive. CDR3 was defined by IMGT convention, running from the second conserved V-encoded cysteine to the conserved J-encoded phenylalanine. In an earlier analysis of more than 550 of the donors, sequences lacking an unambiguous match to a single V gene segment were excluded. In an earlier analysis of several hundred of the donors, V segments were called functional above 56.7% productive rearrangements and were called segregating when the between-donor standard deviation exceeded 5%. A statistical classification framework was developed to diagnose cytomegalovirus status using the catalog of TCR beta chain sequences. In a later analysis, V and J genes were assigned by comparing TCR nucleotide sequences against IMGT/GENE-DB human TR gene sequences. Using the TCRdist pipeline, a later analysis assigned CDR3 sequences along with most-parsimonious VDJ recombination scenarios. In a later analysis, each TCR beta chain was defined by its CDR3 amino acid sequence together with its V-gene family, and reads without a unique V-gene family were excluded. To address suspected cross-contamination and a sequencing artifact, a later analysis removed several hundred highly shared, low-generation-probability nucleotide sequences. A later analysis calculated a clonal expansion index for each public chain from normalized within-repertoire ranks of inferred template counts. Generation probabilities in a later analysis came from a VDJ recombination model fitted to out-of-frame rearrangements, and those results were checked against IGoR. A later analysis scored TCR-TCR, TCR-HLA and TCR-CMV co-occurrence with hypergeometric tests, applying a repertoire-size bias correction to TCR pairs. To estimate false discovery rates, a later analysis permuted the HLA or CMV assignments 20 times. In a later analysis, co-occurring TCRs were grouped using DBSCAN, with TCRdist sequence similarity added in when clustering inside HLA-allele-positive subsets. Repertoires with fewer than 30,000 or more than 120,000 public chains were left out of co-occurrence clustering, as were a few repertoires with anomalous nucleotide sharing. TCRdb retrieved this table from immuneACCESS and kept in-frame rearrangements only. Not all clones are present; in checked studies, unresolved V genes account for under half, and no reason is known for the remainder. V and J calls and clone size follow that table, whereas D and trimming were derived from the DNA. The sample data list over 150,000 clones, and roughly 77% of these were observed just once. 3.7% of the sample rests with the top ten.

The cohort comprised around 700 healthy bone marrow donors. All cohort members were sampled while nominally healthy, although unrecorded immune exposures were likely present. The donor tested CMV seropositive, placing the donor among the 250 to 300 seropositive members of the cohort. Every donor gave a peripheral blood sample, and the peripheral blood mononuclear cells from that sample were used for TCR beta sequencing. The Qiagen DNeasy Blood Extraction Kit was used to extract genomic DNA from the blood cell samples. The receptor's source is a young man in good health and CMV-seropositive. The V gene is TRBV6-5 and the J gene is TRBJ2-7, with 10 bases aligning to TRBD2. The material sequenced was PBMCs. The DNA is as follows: TGTGCCAGCAGTTACACTAGCGGGGCGGCCTACGAGCAGTACTTC. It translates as CASSYTSGAAYEQYF.